Sequencing of this T cell receptor beta chain was carried out in a study of shared clonotypes between healthy human individuals. Study-wide context: For every donor, three CD4 naive, three CD4 memory, two CD8 naive and one CD8 memory plates were used.

Germline V gene lookup returns CDR1 MNHNY and CDR2 SVGAGI (reference sequence). Trimming cost V 7 bases and J 0 bases, with 9 bases left between them. CDR3 length equals 13 residues. Genomic DNA of each subset was evenly split across several immunoSEQ plates. Only in-frame clones appear in the TCRdb table, and some are missing; sequencing was by immunoSEQ multiplex PCR. Of some 900,000 clones in the sample, 76% were seen once. Notes on this clone: The antigen is not known.

CD4+ cells were split into CD45RA+ naive and CD45RA-negative memory subsets. Points from the study as a whole: In a handful of donors, approximately 5% of naive CD4 clonotypes appeared in common.

The receptor was isolated from a young man in good health. The sequenced sample consisted of memory CD4+ T cells sorted from blood. Regarding subset: CD45RA-negative fraction. The V gene is TRBV6-6, the J gene TRBJ2-5; D remains ambiguous. The CDR3 nucleotides read TGTGCCAGCAAAGGCAGCTACCAAGAGACCCAGTACTTC. It is translated as CASKGSYQETQYF.